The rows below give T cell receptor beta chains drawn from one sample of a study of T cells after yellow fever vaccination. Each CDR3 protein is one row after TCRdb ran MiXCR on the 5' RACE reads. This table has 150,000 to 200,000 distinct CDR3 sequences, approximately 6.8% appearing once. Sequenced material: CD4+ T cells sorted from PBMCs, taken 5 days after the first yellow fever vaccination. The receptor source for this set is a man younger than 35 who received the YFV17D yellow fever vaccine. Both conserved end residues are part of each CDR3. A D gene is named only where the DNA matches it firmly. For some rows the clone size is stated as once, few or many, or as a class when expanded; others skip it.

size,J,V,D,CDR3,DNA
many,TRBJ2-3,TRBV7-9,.,CASSSDGREGTDTQYF,TGTGCCAGCAGCTCCGATGGCAGGGAAGGCACAGATACGCAGTATTTT
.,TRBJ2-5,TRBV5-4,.,CASSLAGGVRYQETQYF,TGTGCCAGCAGCTTGGCCGGTGGTGTGAGATACCAAGAGACCCAGTACTTC
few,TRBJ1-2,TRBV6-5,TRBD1,CASSLTGIYGYTF,TGTGCCAGCAGTTTGACAGGGATCTATGGCTACACCTTC
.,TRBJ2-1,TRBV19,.,CASGTFQNEQFF,TGTGCCAGTGGTACGTTTCAGAATGAGCAGTTCTTC
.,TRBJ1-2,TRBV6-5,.,CASRPDQGRGGYTF,TGTGCCAGCAGACCGGATCAGGGGAGGGGTGGCTACACCTTC
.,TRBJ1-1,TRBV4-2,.,CASSQEAGVGAEAFF,TGTGCCAGCAGCCAAGAGGCAGGGGTGGGCGCTGAAGCTTTCTTT
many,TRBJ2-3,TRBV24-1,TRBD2,CATSDWGTSGRTDTQYF,TGTGCCACCAGTGATTGGGGGACTAGCGGGCGCACAGATACGCAGTATTTT
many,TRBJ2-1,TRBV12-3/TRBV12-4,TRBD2,CANPGLAYNEQFF,TGTGCCAACCCGGGACTAGCTTACAATGAGCAGTTCTTC
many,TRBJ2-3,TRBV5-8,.,CASSSDRDTQYF,TGTGCCAGCAGCTCGGATCGAGATACGCAGTATTTT
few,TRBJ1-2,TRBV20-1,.,CSADLPTSDYGYTF,TGCAGTGCAGATCTTCCAACGAGTGACTATGGCTACACCTTC
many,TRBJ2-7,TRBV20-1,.,CSVSGNYEQYF,TGCAGTGTCTCAGGGAACTACGAGCAGTACTTC
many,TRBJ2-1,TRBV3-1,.,CASSQWQANPTDEQFF,TGTGCCAGCAGCCAATGGCAGGCGAACCCGACGGATGAGCAGTTCTTC
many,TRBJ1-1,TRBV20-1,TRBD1,CRRQGANTEAFF,TGCAGGCGACAGGGCGCGAACACTGAAGCTTTCTTT
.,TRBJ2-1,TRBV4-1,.,CASSQGLAIFYNEQFF,TGCGCCAGCAGCCAAGGTCTAGCGATATTCTACAATGAGCAGTTCTTC
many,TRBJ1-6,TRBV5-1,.,CASSVRENSPLHF,TGCGCCAGCAGCGTCAGGGAAAATTCACCCCTCCACTTT
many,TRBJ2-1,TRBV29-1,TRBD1,CSVGTGGYNEQFF,TGCAGCGTTGGGACAGGGGGCTACAATGAGCAGTTCTTC
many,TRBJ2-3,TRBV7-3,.,CASSLATESTDTQYF,TGTGCCAGCAGCTTAGCAACGGAAAGCACAGATACGCAGTATTTT
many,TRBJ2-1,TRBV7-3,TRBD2,CASSFKTSGPQFF,TGTGCCAGCAGCTTCAAGACTAGCGGGCCACAGTTCTTC
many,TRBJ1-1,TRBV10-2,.,CASTMGRLNTEAFF,TGCGCCAGCACGATGGGACGGCTGAACACTGAAGCTTTCTTT
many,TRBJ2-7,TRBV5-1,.,CASSLFGFPGYEQYF,TGCGCCAGCAGCTTATTCGGGTTCCCTGGGTACGAGCAGTACTTC
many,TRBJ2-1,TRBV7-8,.,CASSLAVGSPPEQFF,TGTGCCAGCAGCTTAGCAGTCGGCAGCCCCCCTGAGCAGTTCTTC
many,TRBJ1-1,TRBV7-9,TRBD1,CASSSIQGAPNTEAFF,TGTGCCAGCAGCTCGATACAGGGGGCCCCTAACACTGAAGCTTTCTTT
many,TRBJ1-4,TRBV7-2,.,CASSFQWGGEKLFF,TGTGCCAGCAGCTTCCAGTGGGGGGGTGAAAAACTGTTTTTT
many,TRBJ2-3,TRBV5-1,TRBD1,CASSPRTGGRGDTQYF,TGCGCCAGCAGCCCTCGGACAGGGGGCAGGGGAGATACGCAGTATTTT
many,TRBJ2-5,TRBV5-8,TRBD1,CASSSRTGPRETQYF,TGTGCCAGCAGCTCCCGGACAGGCCCGAGAGAGACCCAGTACTTC
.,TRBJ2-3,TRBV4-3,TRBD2,CASSPLAGRPQTQYF,TGCGCCAGCAGCCCGCTAGCGGGCCGCCCCCAAACGCAGTATTTT
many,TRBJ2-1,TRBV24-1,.,CATSEVSGPSYNEQFF,TGTGCCACCAGTGAGGTTAGCGGCCCCTCCTACAATGAGCAGTTCTTC
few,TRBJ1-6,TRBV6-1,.,CASSEISVYNSPLHF,TGTGCCAGCAGTGAAATAAGCGTTTATAATTCACCCCTCCACTTT
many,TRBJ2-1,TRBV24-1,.,CATSESGTGSYNEQFF,TGTGCCACCAGTGAGTCCGGGACTGGATCCTACAATGAGCAGTTCTTC
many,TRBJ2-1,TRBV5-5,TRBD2,CASSFSFSGGWNEQFF,TGTGCCAGCAGCTTTTCCTTCAGCGGGGGATGGAATGAGCAGTTCTTC
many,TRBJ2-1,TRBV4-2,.,CASSQEGRGEQFF,TGTGCCAGCAGCCAAGAGGGCCGGGGGGAGCAGTTCTTC
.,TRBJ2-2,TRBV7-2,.,CASSLMGGGRDTGELFF,TGTGCCAGCAGCTTAATGGGGGGGGGCCGCGACACCGGGGAGCTGTTTTTT
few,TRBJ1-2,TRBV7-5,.,CISVPEAEPGHPERGYTF,.
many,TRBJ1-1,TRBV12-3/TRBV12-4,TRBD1,CASTKFRGTEAFF,TGTGCCAGCACCAAATTCAGGGGGACTGAAGCTTTCTTT
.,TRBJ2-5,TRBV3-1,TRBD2,CASSQTGTSLF,TGTGCCAGCAGCCAAACCGGGACTAGTCTCTTC
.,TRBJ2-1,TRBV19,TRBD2,CASSRTTSGGDSSYNEQFF,TGTGCCAGTAGTAGGACGACTAGCGGGGGGGACAGCTCCTACAATGAGCAGTTCTTC
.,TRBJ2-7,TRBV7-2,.,CASSLGGFGYEQYF,TGTGCCAGCAGCTTAGGAGGGTTCGGCTACGAGCAGTACTTC
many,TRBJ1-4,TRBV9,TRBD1,CASSVDRGRNNEKLFF,TGTGCCAGCAGCGTGGACAGGGGGCGGAATAATGAAAAACTGTTTTTT
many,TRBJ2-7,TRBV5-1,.,CASSFYMGQYF,TGCGCCAGCAGCTTCTACATGGGGCAGTACTTC
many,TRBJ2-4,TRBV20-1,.,CSARVFGNIQYF,TGCAGTGCTAGAGTCTTTGGAAACATTCAGTACTTC
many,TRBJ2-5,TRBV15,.,CATSREDRKETQYF,TGTGCCACCAGCAGAGAGGACAGAAAAGAGACCCAGTACTTC
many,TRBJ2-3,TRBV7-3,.,CASSTRGGDTDTQYF,TGTGCCAGCAGCACCCGGGGTGGAGACACAGATACGCAGTATTTT
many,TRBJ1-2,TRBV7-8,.,CASSGQNYGYTF,TGTGCCAGCAGCGGGCAGAACTATGGCTACACCTTC
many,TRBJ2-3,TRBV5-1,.,CASSLAVSDTQYF,TGCGCCAGCAGCTTGGCTGTGTCAGATACGCAGTATTTT
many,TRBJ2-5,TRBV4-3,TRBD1,CARSQAGTGPETQYF,TGCGCCAGAAGCCAAGCCGGGACAGGGCCCGAGACCCAGTACTTC
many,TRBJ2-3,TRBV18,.,CASSPVRGDDTQYF,TGTGCCAGCTCTCCCGTCAGGGGGGATGATACGCAGTATTTT
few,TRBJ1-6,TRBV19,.,CASSIYRAQREPLHF,TGTGCCAGTAGTATTTACCGGGCTCAAAGGGAACCCCTCCACTTT